This T cell receptor beta chain was sequenced during a study of radiation and T cells in renal cell carcinoma. The study, taken as a whole, reports: Top tumor clonotypes rose in blood 2 weeks post-radiation, then contracted.

Time point of the sample: blood 2 weeks post-SBRT. The treatment here: 15 Gy SBRT to primary tumor, nephrectomy 4 weeks later. Serial blood draws occurred at baseline and 2 and 4 weeks post-SBRT. About this clone: No antigen is known for it.

Germline V gene lookup returns CDR1 SGDLS and CDR2 YYNGEE. J lost 1 base, V lost 2 bases, and 5 bases had no gene match. This CDR3 has 15 amino acids. TCRdb keeps only in-frame clones here, not all; method: immunoSEQ multiplex PCR. The sample records 40,000 to 60,000 clones, 80% being singletons. This specimen consisted of blood, obtained from a patient whose treatment included radiotherapy and nephrectomy. The source of this sequence is a woman in her sixties or seventies with renal cell carcinoma. The chain uses TRBV9 and TRBJ1-1, with 7 bases fitting TRBD1. The CDR3 nucleotides are TGTGCCAGCAGCGTCCGACAGGGCGGGAACACTGAAGCTTTCTTT. It translates to CASSVRQGGNTEAFF.